This entry is about one T cell receptor beta chain. Its antigen remains unknown. The PCR ran on 60 Vbeta and 13 Jbeta primers. Repertoires were generated with immunoSEQ multiplex PCR, while TCRdb's copy carries only in-frame clones and drops some. This table holds approximately 73,000 clones, roughly 60% found once. This specimen comes from a study of cytomegalovirus exposure and HLA in healthy donors. Germline lookup yields CDR1 MNHNS and CDR2 SASEGT. J lost 6 bases, V lost 7 bases, and 5 bases had no gene match. The CDR3 has 12 amino acids. Overall study findings and caveats: Analyses of presence and absence presupposed an approximately uniform sequencing depth across donors. Sequencing likely caused a cluster of highly shared sequence variants. Some TCR beta chains (roughly 150 of them) were listed as cytomegalovirus-associated.

This TCR derives from a young man in good health and CMV-seropositive. V gene TRBV6-1 combines with J gene TRBJ2-7, with TRBD1 identical over 8 bases. The sequenced sample was PBMCs. Written as DNA, the CDR3 is TGTGCCAGCACGACAGGGGAACCCGAGCAGTACTTC. It yields the protein CASTTGEPEQYF.